The clone carrying this TCR beta chain has only one observation. The germline V and J ends were trimmed by 1 base and 6 bases, with 15 bases remaining between them. CDR3 length equals 15 residues. The germline CDR1 and CDR2 sequences are MGHDK and SYGVNS. The record originates from a study of blood T cell repertoires in COVID-19. Whole-study context: Samples came from the United States, Italy and Spain, spanning acute and convalescent COVID-19. PBMCs, B-cell-depleted T cells, or T cells provided the cDNA or gDNA that made up the material.

As originally analysed: Reference gene primer amplification in the assay estimated nucleated cell counts. Clones were sequenced by immunoSEQ multiplex PCR, and TCRdb holds only the in-frame ones, with some missing. V and J calls and clone size follow that table, whereas D and trimming were derived from the DNA. The sample includes about 140,000 clones, 75% to 90% of them seen just once. Sample: peripheral blood. The J gene is TRBJ1-2, the V gene TRBV25-1; D possibly corresponds to TRBD1 (6 bases). The receptor's source is a woman over 75 with acute or convalescent COVID-19. CDR3 amino acids: CASSEWPHREDGYTF. In DNA, the CDR3 is TGTGCCAGCAGTGAATGGCCTCACAGGGAAGATGGCTACACCTTC.